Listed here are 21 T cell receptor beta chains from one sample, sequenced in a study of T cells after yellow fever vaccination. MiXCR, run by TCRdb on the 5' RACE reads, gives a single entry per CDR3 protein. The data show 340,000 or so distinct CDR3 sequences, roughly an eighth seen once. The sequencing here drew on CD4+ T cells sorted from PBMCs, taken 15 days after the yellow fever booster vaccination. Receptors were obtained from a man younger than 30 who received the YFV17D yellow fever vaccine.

The CDR3 region is CASSLSRAGNTEAFF. In DNA form, the CDR3 reads TGTGCCAGCAGCTTAAGTAGGGCCGGGAACACTGAAGCTTTCTTT. This rearrangement joins TRBV7-3 to TRBJ1-1, with D unclear. Between the trimmed V and J ends, which lost 1 base and 1 base, there was a span of 10 bases. Germline lookup yields CDR1 SGHTA and CDR2 FQGTGA. The CDR3 has 15 residues.

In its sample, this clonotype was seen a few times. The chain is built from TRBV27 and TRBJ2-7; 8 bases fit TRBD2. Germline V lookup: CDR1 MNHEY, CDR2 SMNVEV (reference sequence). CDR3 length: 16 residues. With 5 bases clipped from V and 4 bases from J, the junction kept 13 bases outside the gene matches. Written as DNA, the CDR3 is TGTGCCAGCAGTCCAAGCGGGGGCAGGGCCCCGTACGAGCAGTACTTC. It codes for CASSPSGGRAPYEQYF.

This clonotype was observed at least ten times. For the CDR3, the DNA is TGTGCCATCAGTGAAAGGACAGACACCTACGAGCAGTACTTC. Translation: CAISERTDTYEQYF. This chain links TRBV10-3 with TRBJ2-7; TRBD1 might be the D (6 bases). Germline-derived CDR1 and CDR2 are ENHRY and SYGVKD. The CDR3 has 14 amino acids. Trimming removed 3 bases at V and 2 bases at J, with 11 bases between.

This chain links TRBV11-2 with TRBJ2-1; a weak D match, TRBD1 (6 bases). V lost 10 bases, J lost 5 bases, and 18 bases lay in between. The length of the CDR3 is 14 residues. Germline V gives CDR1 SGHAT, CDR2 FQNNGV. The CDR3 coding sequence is TGTGCCACCTATGGCGGCAGGGGCCACAATGAGCAGTTCTTC. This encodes CATYGGRGHNEQFF.

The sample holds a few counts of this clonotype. The DNA of the CDR3 is TGCAGTGCAACGGCCCGAGATGAAAAACTGTTTTTT. This sequence encodes CSATARDEKLFF. This chain uses TRBV20-1 with TRBJ1-4; D is uncertain. Trimming removed 6 bases from V and 6 bases from J, with 11 bases in between. The CDR3 is 12 amino acids. The V gene's germline CDR1 is DFQATT and CDR2 SNEGSKA (reference sequence).

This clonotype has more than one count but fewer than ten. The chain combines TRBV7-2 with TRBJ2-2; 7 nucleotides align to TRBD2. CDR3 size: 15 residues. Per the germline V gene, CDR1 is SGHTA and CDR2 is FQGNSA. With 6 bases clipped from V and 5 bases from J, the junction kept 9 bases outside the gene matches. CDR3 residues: CASRSPGLQTGELFF. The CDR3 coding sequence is TGTGCCAGCAGGTCGCCGGGACTACAAACCGGGGAGCTGTTTTTT.

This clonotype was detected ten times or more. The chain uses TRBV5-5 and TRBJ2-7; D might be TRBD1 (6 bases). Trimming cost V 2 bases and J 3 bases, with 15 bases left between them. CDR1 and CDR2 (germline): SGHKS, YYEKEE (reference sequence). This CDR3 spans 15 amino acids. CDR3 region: CASSFDLQGGYEQYF. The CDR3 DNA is TGTGCCAGCAGCTTCGACTTACAGGGTGGCTACGAGCAGTACTTC.

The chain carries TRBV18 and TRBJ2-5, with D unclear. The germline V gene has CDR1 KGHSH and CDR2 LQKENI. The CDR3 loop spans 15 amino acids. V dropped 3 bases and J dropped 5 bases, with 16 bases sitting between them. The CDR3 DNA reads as TGTGCCAGCTCACCTATACCCCCCCCGGCGGAGACCCAGTACTTC. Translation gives CASSPIPPPAETQYF.

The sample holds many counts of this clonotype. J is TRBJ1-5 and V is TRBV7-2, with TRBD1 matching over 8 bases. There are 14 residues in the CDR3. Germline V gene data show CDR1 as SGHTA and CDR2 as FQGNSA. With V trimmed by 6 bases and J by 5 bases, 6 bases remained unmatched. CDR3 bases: TGTGCCAGCAGACTACAGGGGGGGTATCAGCCCCAGCATTTT. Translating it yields CASRLQGGYQPQHF.

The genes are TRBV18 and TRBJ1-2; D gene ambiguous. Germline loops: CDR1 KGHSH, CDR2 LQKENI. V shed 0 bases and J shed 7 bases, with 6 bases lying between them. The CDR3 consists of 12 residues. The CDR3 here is CASSPPESGYTF. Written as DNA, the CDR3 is TGTGCCAGCTCACCACCGGAAAGTGGCTACACCTTC.

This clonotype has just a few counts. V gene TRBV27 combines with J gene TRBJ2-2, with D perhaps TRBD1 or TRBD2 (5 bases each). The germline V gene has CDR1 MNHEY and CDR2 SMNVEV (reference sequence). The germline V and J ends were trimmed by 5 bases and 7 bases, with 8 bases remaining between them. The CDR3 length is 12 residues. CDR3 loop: CASSRDRGELFF. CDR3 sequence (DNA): TGTGCCAGCAGTCGGGACCGCGGGGAGCTGTTTTTT.

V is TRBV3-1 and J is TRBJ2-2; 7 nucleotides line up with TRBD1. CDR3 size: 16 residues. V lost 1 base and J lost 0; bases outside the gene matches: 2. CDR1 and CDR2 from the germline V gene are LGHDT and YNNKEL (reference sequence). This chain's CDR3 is CASSQGQGANTGELFF. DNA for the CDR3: TGTGCCAGCAGCCAAGGACAGGGAGCGAACACCGGGGAGCTGTTTTTT.

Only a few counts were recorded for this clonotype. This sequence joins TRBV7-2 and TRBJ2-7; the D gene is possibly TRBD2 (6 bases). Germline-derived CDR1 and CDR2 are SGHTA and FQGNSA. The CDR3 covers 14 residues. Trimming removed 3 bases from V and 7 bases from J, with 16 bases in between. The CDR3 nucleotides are TGTGCCAGCAGCTTGAACGGCCTAGCGCAAGAGCAGTACGTC. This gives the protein CASSLNGLAQEQYV.

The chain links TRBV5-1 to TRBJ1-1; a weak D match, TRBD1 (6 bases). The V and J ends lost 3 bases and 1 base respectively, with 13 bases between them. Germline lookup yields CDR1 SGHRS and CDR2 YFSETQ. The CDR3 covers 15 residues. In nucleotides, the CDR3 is TGCGCCAGCAGCTGGGGGGCCGGGGCGAACACTGAAGCTTTCTTT. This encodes CASSWGAGANTEAFF.

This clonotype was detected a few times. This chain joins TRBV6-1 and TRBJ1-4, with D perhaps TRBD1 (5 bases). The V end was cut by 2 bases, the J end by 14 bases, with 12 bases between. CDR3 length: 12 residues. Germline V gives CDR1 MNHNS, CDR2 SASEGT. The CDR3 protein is CASSESGQGLFF. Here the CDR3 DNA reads TGTGCCAGCAGTGAATCTGGACAAGGTCTGTTTTTT.

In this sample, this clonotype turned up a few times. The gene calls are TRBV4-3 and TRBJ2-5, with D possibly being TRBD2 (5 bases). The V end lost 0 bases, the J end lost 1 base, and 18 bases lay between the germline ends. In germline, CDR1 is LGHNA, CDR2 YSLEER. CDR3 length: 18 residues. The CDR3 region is CASSQDYPGETGQETQYF. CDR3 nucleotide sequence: TGCGCCAGCAGCCAAGATTACCCCGGGGAGACGGGCCAAGAGACCCAGTACTTC.

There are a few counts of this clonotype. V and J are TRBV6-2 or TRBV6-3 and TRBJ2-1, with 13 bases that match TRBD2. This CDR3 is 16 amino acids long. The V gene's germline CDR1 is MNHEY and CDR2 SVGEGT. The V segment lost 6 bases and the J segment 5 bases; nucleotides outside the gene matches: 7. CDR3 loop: CASRSGTSGVDNEQFF. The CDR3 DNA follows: TGTGCCAGCAGATCCGGGACTAGCGGGGTAGACAATGAGCAGTTCTTC.

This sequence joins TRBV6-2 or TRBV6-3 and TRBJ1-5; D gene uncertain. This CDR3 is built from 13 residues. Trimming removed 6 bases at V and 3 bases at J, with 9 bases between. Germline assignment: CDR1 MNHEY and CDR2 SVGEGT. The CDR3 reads CASRTADNQPQHF. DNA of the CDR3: TGTGCCAGCAGGACCGCTGACAATCAGCCCCAGCATTTT.

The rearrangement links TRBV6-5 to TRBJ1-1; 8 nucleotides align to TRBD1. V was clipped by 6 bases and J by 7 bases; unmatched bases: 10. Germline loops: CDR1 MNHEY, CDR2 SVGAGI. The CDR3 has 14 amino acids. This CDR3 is CASRGPTGGDEAFF. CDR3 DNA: TGTGCCAGCAGAGGACCAACAGGGGGAGATGAAGCTTTCTTT.

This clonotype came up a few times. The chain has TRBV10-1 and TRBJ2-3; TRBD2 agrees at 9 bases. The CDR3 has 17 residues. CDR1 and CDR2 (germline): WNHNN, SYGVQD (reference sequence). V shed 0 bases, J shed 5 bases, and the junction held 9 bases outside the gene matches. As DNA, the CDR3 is TGCGCCAGCAGTGAGTCTGGACTAGCGAGGGACGGAGATACGCAGTATTTT. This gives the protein CASSESGLARDGDTQYF.

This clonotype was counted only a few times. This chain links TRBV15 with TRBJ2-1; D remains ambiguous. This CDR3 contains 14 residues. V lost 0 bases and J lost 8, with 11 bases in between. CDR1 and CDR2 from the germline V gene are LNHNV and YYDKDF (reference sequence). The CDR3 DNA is TGTGCCACCAGCAGAGATACCCTGTCGGATGAGCAGTTCTTC. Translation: CATSRDTLSDEQFF.